The 12 T cell receptor beta chains reported below all come from one sample, sequenced in a study of Graves' ophthalmopathy and Graves' hyperthyroidism. Amplification of TCR beta CDR3 regions used RNA transcripts. HTBI primers served in a first-round RT-PCR, which a second-round multiplex PCR followed. TCRdb reanalysed the multiplex PCR reads using MiXCR and keeps one entry per CDR3 protein. The table has over a million distinct CDR3 sequences, roughly 35% seen once. The sequencing sample was made of peripheral blood or thyroid tissue (not recorded which). These receptors were taken from an adult man with Graves' hyperthyroidism.

J is TRBJ1-5 and V is TRBV6-1; TRBD1 matches 10 bases. CDR1 is MNHNS, CDR2 SASEGT, per germline. V was clipped by 4 bases and J by 7 bases; unmatched bases: 10. The CDR3 sequence is 16 residues long. CDR3 amino acids: CASSGRTGGSRQPQHF. In DNA, the CDR3 is TGTGCCAGCAGTGGAAGGACAGGGGGGTCGCGACAGCCCCAGCATTTT.

This clonotype was found many times. The gene calls are TRBV7-9 and TRBJ1-1, with D tentatively TRBD1 (5 bases). The V end was cut by 5 bases, the J end by 12 bases, with 22 bases between. CDR1 and CDR2 (germline): SEHNR, FQNEAQ (reference sequence). There are 14 residues in the CDR3. DNA of the CDR3: TGTGCCAGCAGCCAATATGCTTTAGGGGAGGGAACTTTCTTT. Protein sequence: CASSQYALGEGTFF.

The sample holds many counts of this clonotype. The chain joins TRBV20-1 to TRBJ1-1, with TRBD1 matching 7 bases. Germline-derived CDR1 and CDR2 are DFQATT and SNEGSKA (reference sequence). J lost 3 bases, V lost 3 bases, and 4 bases had no gene match. The CDR3 runs 13 residues. The CDR3 is CSASGTADTEAFF. CDR3 DNA sequence: TGCAGTGCTAGTGGGACAGCCGACACTGAAGCTTTCTTT.

V is TRBV2 and J is TRBJ2-2, with D unclear. Per germline, CDR1 SNHLY and CDR2 FYNNEI. The V and J ends lost 4 bases and 1 base respectively, with 10 bases between them. CDR3 length: 15 residues. The CDR3 spells CASSGAGVNTGELFF. For the CDR3, the DNA is TGTGCCAGCAGTGGGGCAGGTGTGAACACCGGGGAGCTGTTTTTT.

This clonotype was detected ten times or more. The chain couples TRBV7-8 to TRBJ2-5, with 8 bases aligning to TRBD2. This CDR3 contains 14 residues. Germline V gene lookup returns CDR1 SGHVS and CDR2 FQNEAQ. J lost 5 bases, V lost 6 bases, and 8 bases had no gene match. As DNA, the CDR3 is TGTGCCAGCAGTCCGGGGGGGCGCCGGGAGACCCAGTACTTC. Encoded protein: CASSPGGRRETQYF.

This chain uses TRBV11-2 with TRBJ1-2; 7 nucleotides align to TRBD1. Germline assignment: CDR1 SGHAT and CDR2 FQNNGV. The CDR3 has 15 residues. With V trimmed by 5 bases and J by 4 bases, 10 bases remained unmatched. In nucleotides, the CDR3 is TGTGCCAGCAGCCCCCGAGGGGGCGACGGCTATGGCTACACCTTC. It codes for CASSPRGGDGYGYTF.

This clonotype was seen a few times. This chain connects TRBV6-5 to TRBJ2-7; 10 positions match TRBD2. After removal of 2 bases from V and 2 bases from J, the junction contained 3 bases not matched to a gene. Germline CDR1 MNHEY, CDR2 SVGAGI. CDR3 length equals 15 residues. The CDR3, as DNA: TGTGCCAGCAGTTACAATCTAGCGGGAGCCTACGAGCAGTACTTC. Translated, it gives CASSYNLAGAYEQYF.

The rearrangement joins TRBV10-3 to TRBJ2-5, with 14 bases identical to TRBD2. CDR1 is ENHRY and CDR2 is SYGVKD in the germline V gene. This CDR3 comprises 17 residues. V lost 3 bases, J lost 4 bases, and 7 bases stayed unmatched. The CDR3 sequence is CAISEPGLAGAGETQYF. The CDR3 nucleotides are TGTGCCATCAGTGAACCGGGACTAGCGGGAGCTGGAGAGACCCAGTACTTC.

Points on this clonotype: A much larger clonotype is one base distant, so this may be a read error. J is TRBJ1-5 and V is TRBV2; D may be TRBD1 (5 bases). The V end lost 6 bases, the J end lost 8 bases, and 14 bases lay between the germline ends. The germline V gene has CDR1 SNHLY and CDR2 FYNNEI. The CDR3 runs 13 residues. The DNA of the CDR3 is TGTGCCAGCAGGGCCCCCTCGGGGGAGCCCCAGCATTTT. As protein: CASRAPSGEPQHF.

This chain connects TRBV28 to TRBJ2-7; D possibly uses TRBD1 or TRBD2 (5 bases each). This CDR3 is 13 amino acids long. Between the trimmed V and J ends, which lost 11 bases and 4 bases, there was a span of 18 bases. The germline gives CDR1 MDHEN, CDR2 SYDVKM. This chain's CDR3 is CAAHGRGPYEQYF. CDR3 DNA sequence: TGTGCCGCCCACGGCCGGGGCCCTTACGAGCAGTACTTC. The full variable domain, with the rest looked up from reference TRBV28 and TRBJ2-7, is DVKVTQSSRYLVKRTGEKVFLECVQDMDHENMFWYRQDPGLGLRLIYFSYDVKMKEKGDIPEGYSVSREKKERFSLILESASTNQTSMYLCAAHGRGPYEQYFGPGTRLTVT.

The table lists this clonotype with a few counts. The gene calls are TRBV19 and TRBJ1-5; 7 bases match TRBD1. In germline, CDR1 is LNHDA, CDR2 SQIVND (reference sequence). V dropped 5 bases and J dropped 6; count of bases not matched to a gene: 7. This CDR3 spans 14 amino acids. CDR3 amino acids: CASSWSGGVQPQHF. CDR3 nucleotide sequence: TGTGCCAGTAGTTGGTCAGGGGGTGTTCAGCCCCAGCATTTT.

The chain employs TRBV10-3 and TRBJ1-2, with TRBD1 matching over 9 bases. Per the germline V gene, CDR1 is ENHRY and CDR2 is SYGVKD. The CDR3 loop spans 15 amino acids. V shed 2 bases, J shed 5 bases, and the junction held 6 bases outside the gene matches. Here the CDR3 DNA reads TGTGCCATCAGTGAGGGGACAGGGAGTACGTATGGCTACACCTTC. Its translation is CAISEGTGSTYGYTF.